The 9 T cell receptor beta chains given below trace back to one sample, sequenced in a study of human T cells and chemical hapten exposure. As for time point: patch test 2, 6 weeks after DPC sensitization. Treatment given: therapeutic diphenylcyclopropenone sensitization with weekly scalp DPC. TCRdb re-derived calls from the RACE reads in MiXCR, one entry per CDR3 protein. The table lists around 360,000 distinct CDR3 sequences, just under 6.5% of them singletons. The material was whole blood, obtained in connection with sensitization to the hapten diphenylcyclopropenone (DPC). The source of these receptors is a woman under 30 with alopecia areata. Some clones in this sample may be carry-over from other donors' samples.

This clonotype was seen a few times. The chain carries TRBV6-2 or TRBV6-3 and TRBJ2-3, with D possibly matching TRBD2 (6 bases). With 8 bases removed from V and 1 base from J, the gap between germline ends came to 13 bases. CDR3 size: 14 residues. Germline V gene sequence: CDR1 MNHEY, CDR2 SVGEGT. The CDR3 is CASGRSGRTDTQYF. The DNA of the CDR3 is TGTGCCAGCGGACGTAGCGGCCGCACAGATACGCAGTATTTT.

At least ten counts were recorded for this clonotype. The chain links TRBV7-2 to TRBJ1-6, with D perhaps TRBD1 (6 bases). The CDR3 loop spans 12 amino acids. V gave up 11 bases and J gave up 14 bases, with 19 bases separating them. Looked up from germline, CDR1 is SGHTA and CDR2 is FQGNSA. The CDR3 loop is CAVGTPALTLHF. CDR3 in DNA: TGTGCCGTGGGGACACCAGCTTTGACCCTCCACTTT.

This chain connects TRBV10-3 to TRBJ2-6; possibly TRBD2 for D (5 bases). Trimming removed 0 bases from V and 2 bases from J, with 8 bases in between. The CDR3 is made up of 16 amino acids. CDR1 and CDR2 (germline): ENHRY, SYGVKD. CDR3: CAISESGSPGANVLTF. Written as DNA, the CDR3 is TGTGCCATCAGTGAGTCAGGGAGCCCTGGGGCCAACGTCCTGACTTTC.

The chain has TRBV4-3 and TRBJ2-7, with 15 bases matching TRBD2. CDR3 length equals 18 residues. J gave up 0 bases and V 4 bases, and 7 bases lay outside the gene matches. Germline values: CDR1 LGHNA, CDR2 YSLEER. The DNA of the CDR3 is TGCGCCAGCAGCCTCCGGACTAGCGGGGGGGCAAGCTCCTACGAGCAGTACTTC. Protein product: CASSLRTSGGASSYEQYF.

This clonotype was found a few times. This sequence joins TRBV5-6 and TRBJ2-3; a weak D match, TRBD1 (5 bases). CDR1 SGHDT and CDR2 YYEEEE come from the germline V gene. V was trimmed by 4 bases and J by 2 bases, leaving 20 bases between them. The CDR3 consists of 17 residues. The CDR3 region has the DNA TGTGCCAGCAGCATGCATCCCAGACAGTCTAACACAGATACGCAGTATTTT. It translates to CASSMHPRQSNTDTQYF. Using reference TRBV5-6 and TRBJ2-3 for the parts outside the CDR3, the full variable domain is DAGVTQSPTHLIKTRGQQVTLRCSPKSGHDTVSWYQQALGQGPQFIFQYYEEEERQRGNFPDRFSGHQFPNYSSELNVNALLLGDSALYLCASSMHPRQSNTDTQYFGPGTRLTVL.

V is TRBV18 and J is TRBJ1-2, with D perhaps matching TRBD1 (5 bases). Trimming removed 4 bases from V and 6 bases from J, with 21 bases in between. The CDR3 covers 16 residues. The germline gives CDR1 KGHSH, CDR2 LQKENI. CDR3: CASSQNRNKGLDGYTF. The CDR3 region has the DNA TGTGCCAGCTCACAGAACCGGAATAAGGGGCTGGATGGCTACACCTTC.

This clonotype was detected only a few times. The J gene is TRBJ2-3, the V gene TRBV10-3, with 15 bases aligning to TRBD2. Germline V gene data show CDR1 as ENHRY and CDR2 as SYGVKD. Trimming at V came to 7 bases and at J to 1 base, leaving 9 bases not matched to a gene. The CDR3 sequence is 18 residues long. The CDR3, as DNA: TGTGCCATCACCCAAGGACTAGCGGGGGGGCCTGGCACAGATACGCAGTATTTT. Amino acid sequence: CAITQGLAGGPGTDTQYF.

This clonotype appeared a few times. The chain has TRBV3-1 and TRBJ2-1; possibly TRBD1 or TRBD2 for D (5 bases each). V was pared by 0 bases and J by 8 bases, with 11 bases between. CDR1 is LGHDT and CDR2 is YNNKEL in the germline V gene (reference sequence). This CDR3 has 14 residues. This CDR3 is CASSQEGEWHEQFF. Here the CDR3 DNA reads TGTGCCAGCAGCCAAGAGGGGGAATGGCATGAGCAGTTCTTC.

This clonotype was recorded at least ten times. The gene calls are TRBV23-1 and TRBJ1-1, with D hard to call. TRBV23-1 is assigned to the ORF class and has an uncertain function. Trimming cost V 1 base and J 1 base, with 13 bases left between them. The CDR3 length is 16 residues. The CDR3 spells CASSQFSARGNTEAFF. The CDR3 DNA reads TGCGCCAGCAGTCAATTTTCGGCACGGGGGAACACTGAAGCTTTCTTT.